The clone carrying this T cell receptor (beta chain) was seen a few times. TCRdb used MiXCR to reprocess the RACE reads, holding one entry per CDR3 protein. This table has roughly 260,000 distinct CDR3 sequences, about 9.4% appearing once. This sample stems from a study of human T cells and chemical hapten exposure. Unmatched junction bases numbered 8, after V lost 6 bases and J lost 7 bases. The CDR3 spans 14 residues. In germline, CDR1 is MNHNY, CDR2 SVGAGI (reference sequence). Stated time point: pre-sensitization, week 0. As to treatment: therapeutic diphenylcyclopropenone sensitization with weekly scalp DPC.

The chain recombines TRBV6-6 with TRBJ1-4; 7 bases match TRBD1. The sample here was whole blood, taken in connection with sensitization to the hapten diphenylcyclopropenone (DPC). The TCR was taken from a woman in her forties with alopecia areata. Some clones in this sample may be carry-over from other donors' samples. The CDR3 sequence: CASRTGDSPEKLFF. The DNA of the CDR3 is TGTGCCAGCAGGACGGGGGACAGCCCTGAAAAACTGTTTTTT.